Following are 21 T cell receptor beta chains from one sample sequenced in a study of siplizumab effects on memory and regulatory T cells. Sequenced by immunoSEQ multiplex PCR; TCRdb stores in-frame clones only, minus some. The sample holds about 100,000 clones; over 90% are singletons and the top ten take approximately 1.5%. Sequenced material: non-Treg CD4+ T cells sorted from blood. The receptors derive from a human donor in good health.

The genes are TRBV6-5 and TRBJ2-5, with TRBD2 identical over 9 bases. V was clipped by 5 bases and J by 6 bases; unmatched bases: 10. Per germline, CDR1 MNHEY and CDR2 SVGAGI. This CDR3 has 15 amino acids. The CDR3 loop is CASSPQGLALKTQYF. The CDR3 DNA sequence: TGTGCCAGCAGTCCTCAGGGACTAGCCCTGAAGACCCAGTACTTC.

V and J are TRBV29-1 and TRBJ2-4; D is possibly TRBD1 (5 bases). Germline CDR1 and CDR2: SQVTM and ANQGSEA. There are 13 residues in the CDR3. The V and J ends lost 3 bases and 9 bases respectively, with 15 bases between them. The CDR3 nucleotides are TGCAGCGTTGACCTTATGGGGCAAAGCATTCAGTACTTC. It translates to CSVDLMGQSIQYF.

V and J are TRBV28 and TRBJ2-3; D not resolved. Germline CDR1 and CDR2: MDHEN and SYDVKM. V lost 7 bases to trimming and J lost 2 bases, with 7 bases between them. The CDR3 spans 12 residues. The CDR3: CASTQSTDTQYF. The CDR3 DNA reads TGTGCCAGCACCCAGTCCACAGATACGCAGTATTTT.

This clone was detected once. This chain joins TRBV6-5 and TRBJ1-2, with D unclear. V was trimmed by 5 bases and J by 2 bases, leaving 12 bases between them. Germline CDR1 reads MNHEY; CDR2 reads SVGAGI. The CDR3 length is 14 residues. The CDR3 nucleotides are TGTGCCAGCAGTCGCAAACAGACAAACTATGGCTACACCTTC. The encoded protein is CASSRKQTNYGYTF.

This chain uses TRBV5-1 with TRBJ1-2, with TRBD1 as a possible D gene (6 bases). V lost 5 bases, J lost 1 base, and 9 bases lay in between. This CDR3 spans 13 amino acids. Germline-derived CDR1 and CDR2 are SGHRS and YFSETQ. CDR3 residues: CASRLQGNYGYTF. The CDR3 nucleotides are TGCGCCAGCAGGCTACAGGGTAACTATGGCTACACCTTC. The variable domain in full, completed from reference TRBV5-1 and TRBJ1-2, reads KAGVTQTPRYLIKTRGQQVTLSCSPISGHRSVSWYQQTPGQGLQFLFEYFSETQRNKGNFPGRFSGRQFSNSRSEMNVSTLELGDSALYLCASRLQGNYGYTFGSGTRLTVV.

The CDR3 reads CASSARVREYF. CDR3 DNA sequence: TGTGCCAGCAGTGCGCGTGTCAGGGAGTATTTT. The chain is built from TRBV25-1 and TRBJ2-3; TRBD1 might be the D (5 bases). V dropped 4 bases and J dropped 13 bases, with 12 bases sitting between them. Germline values: CDR1 MGHDK, CDR2 SYGVNS. The CDR3 consists of 11 residues.

The CDR3 region has the DNA TGTGCCAGCAGTTTGGACAGGGGGAGGGACGAGCAGTACTTC. Amino acids: CASSLDRGRDEQYF. This sequence joins TRBV7-6 and TRBJ2-7; 10 positions agree with TRBD1. J gave up 5 bases and V 6 bases, and 7 bases lay outside the gene matches. CDR3 length equals 14 residues. In germline, CDR1 is SGHVS, CDR2 FNYEAQ.

The chain recombines TRBV7-9 with TRBJ1-2; 7 nucleotides align to TRBD1. J lost 10 bases, V lost 0 bases, and 14 bases had no gene match. CDR1 and CDR2 (germline): SEHNR, FQNEAQ (reference sequence). The CDR3 has 16 residues. CDR3 coding DNA: TGTGCCAGCAGCTTAGCGGGGCAGGGCAAAACAGGGGACTACACCTTC. It is translated as CASSLAGQGKTGDYTF.

This rearrangement joins TRBV2 to TRBJ1-1; D ambiguous. CDR1 and CDR2 from the germline V gene are SNHLY and FYNNEI. Trimming stripped 4 bases from V and 6 bases from J, with 9 bases between. The length of the CDR3 is 12 residues. The CDR3 reads CASSVGSPEAFF. CDR3 DNA sequence: TGTGCCAGCAGTGTAGGGTCCCCTGAAGCTTTCTTT.

The chain recombines TRBV30 with TRBJ1-5; D unresolved. V lost 1 base to trimming and J lost 3 bases, with 7 bases between them. The germline V gene encodes CDR1 GTSNPN and CDR2 SVGIG (reference sequence). This CDR3 region has 13 residues. Here the CDR3 reads CAWSASYNQPQHF. CDR3 nucleotide sequence: TGTGCCTGGAGTGCCTCCTACAATCAGCCCCAGCATTTT.

The chain recombines TRBV28 with TRBJ1-2, with D perhaps TRBD1 (5 bases). The CDR3 has 16 residues. Per the germline V gene, CDR1 is MDHEN and CDR2 is SYDVKM. V lost 5 bases and J lost 2, with 18 bases in between. DNA for the CDR3: TGTGCCAGCAGTCCATCCGGGACCCCAGCCAACTATGGCTACACCTTC. As protein: CASSPSGTPANYGYTF.

The genes are TRBV18 and TRBJ2-5; 10 positions match TRBD2. The CDR3 extends over 16 amino acids. Per germline, CDR1 KGHSH and CDR2 LQKENI. Trimming cost V 1 base and J 5 bases; bases outside gene matches: 7. CDR3 sequence (DNA): TGTGCCAGCTCACCACAGCTAGCGGGAGTGGCTGAGACCCAGTACTTC. Protein: CASSPQLAGVAETQYF.

The gene calls are TRBV30 and TRBJ1-1; tentative D call: TRBD1 (5 bases). V lost 0 bases, J lost 4 bases, and 9 bases lay in between. From germline, CDR1 is GTSNPN and CDR2 SVGIG (reference sequence). The CDR3 runs 13 residues. The CDR3, as DNA: TGTGCCTGGAGTGTAAGAGGGGCCACTGAAGCTTTCTTT. This codes for CAWSVRGATEAFF.

The CDR3 is CASSGDRMAAGELFF. CDR3 DNA sequence: TGTGCCAGCAGCGGGGACAGGATGGCAGCCGGGGAGCTGTTTTTT. The V and J genes are TRBV7-8 and TRBJ2-2; the match to TRBD1 covers 8 bases. The length of the CDR3 is 15 residues. Germline CDR1 SGHVS, CDR2 FQNEAQ. Germline trimming cut 5 bases from V and 6 bases from J; bases unmatched to any gene: 8.

The chain recombines TRBV7-9 with TRBJ1-1; D not certain. The germline V gene has CDR1 SEHNR and CDR2 FQNEAQ (reference sequence). There are 15 residues in the CDR3. V lost 5 bases to trimming and J lost 0 bases, with 13 bases between them. Written as DNA, the CDR3 is TGTGCCAGCAGCCACCAGACCGAAGTGAACACTGAAGCTTTCTTT. Protein: CASSHQTEVNTEAFF.

This chain connects TRBV11-2 to TRBJ2-7; possibly TRBD1 for D (5 bases). Germline V gives CDR1 SGHAT, CDR2 FQNNGV. The length of the CDR3 is 15 residues. Trimming stripped 3 bases from V and 4 bases from J, with 16 bases between. The CDR3 sequence is CASSFESGLGYEQYF. The CDR3 DNA sequence: TGTGCCAGCAGCTTTGAGTCAGGGCTGGGTTACGAGCAGTACTTC.

The CDR3 DNA reads as TGTGCCAGCAGTTTGGGCAGGGGATATGGCTACACCTTC. Translation: CASSLGRGYGYTF. The chain combines TRBV28 with TRBJ1-2; perhaps TRBD1 as D (6 bases). The CDR3 runs to 13 residues. Germline CDR1 MDHEN, CDR2 SYDVKM. Trimming took 3 bases from V and 5 from J, leaving 10 bases between them.

This clone was seen once. The V call is TRBV28, the J call TRBJ1-3; 7 bases line up with TRBD1. This CDR3 region has 14 residues. Germline V gene lookup returns CDR1 MDHEN and CDR2 SYDVKM. The V gene end was trimmed by 5 bases and the J gene end by 6 bases; junction bases not matched to a gene: 7. The CDR3 sequence is CASSKGTAENTIYF. The CDR3, as DNA: TGTGCCAGCAGTAAAGGGACAGCTGAAAACACCATATATTTT.

The CDR3 loop reads CASSLAGTGSYNEQFF. The CDR3 DNA reads TGTGCCAGCAGCTTAGCCGGGACAGGATCCTACAATGAGCAGTTCTTC. This chain links TRBV11-3 with TRBJ2-1, with 8 bases that match TRBD1. The V and J ends lost 1 base and 1 base, in that order; junction bases with no gene match: 3. This CDR3 has 16 residues. In germline, CDR1 is SGHNT, CDR2 YENEEA.

The rearrangement links TRBV27 to TRBJ1-3; D is uncertain. The V gene's germline CDR1 is MNHEY and CDR2 SMNVEV (reference sequence). The CDR3 has 15 amino acids. The V end lost 6 bases, the J end lost 0 bases, and 12 bases lay between the germline ends. CDR3 nucleotide sequence: TGTGCCAGCAGCCGTACCCAAAGCTCTGGAAACACCATATATTTT. Translation gives CASSRTQSSGNTIYF.

This chain joins TRBV5-6 and TRBJ2-7; 8 bases match TRBD2. With 5 bases clipped from V and 1 base from J, the junction kept 8 bases outside the gene matches. This CDR3 has 15 amino acids. CDR1 and CDR2 (germline): SGHDT, YYEEEE. The CDR3 DNA reads as TGTGCCAGCAGTGCGCCCACTAGCGGATCCTACGAGCAGTACTTC. Residues: CASSAPTSGSYEQYF.